The 4 T cell receptor beta chains below were found in one sample sequenced in a study of cytomegalovirus exposure and HLA in healthy donors. The primer mix had 60 Vbeta and 13 Jbeta primers. Only in-frame clones appear in the TCRdb table, and some are missing; sequencing was by immunoSEQ multiplex PCR. Among some 150,000 clones listed, 70% to 90% were seen once. Sequenced input: PBMCs. All receptors come from a woman aged 25 to 45 in good health and CMV-seronegative.

The genes are TRBV27 and TRBJ2-7, with 12 bases that match TRBD2. The J segment lost 2 bases and the V segment lost 7 bases, leaving 12 bases of the junction unmatched. From germline, CDR1 is MNHEY and CDR2 SMNVEV (reference sequence). The CDR3 length is 17 residues. The chain's CDR3 is CASTDRPGLAGAYEQYF. CDR3 bases: TGTGCCAGCACGGACAGACCGGGACTAGCGGGTGCCTACGAGCAGTACTTC.

The chain links TRBV4-3 to TRBJ2-5; maybe TRBD1 (5 bases). The CDR3 consists of 14 residues. V lost 2 bases to trimming and J lost 5 bases, with 12 bases between them. The germline CDR1 and CDR2 sequences are LGHNA and YSLEER. The CDR3 nucleotides read TGCGCCAGCAGCCAACGCCAGGGCTGGGAGACCCAGTACTTC. It yields the protein CASSQRQGWETQYF.

The chain recombines TRBV11-1 with TRBJ1-4; D is undetermined. Trimming removed 1 base from V and 5 bases from J, with 5 bases in between. The CDR3 runs 13 residues. CDR1 is SGHAT, CDR2 FQDESV, per germline (reference sequence). The CDR3 nucleotides read TGTGCCAGCAGCTTAGTAGAGAATGAAAAACTGTTTTTT. It specifies CASSLVENEKLFF.

The gene calls are TRBV4-3 and TRBJ2-3, with TRBD1 matching over 10 bases. Trimming at V came to 0 bases and at J to 6 bases, leaving 0 bases not matched to a gene. The germline gives CDR1 LGHNA, CDR2 YSLEER. This CDR3 contains 14 residues. The CDR3 sequence is CASSQEDRGDTQYF. The CDR3 coding sequence is TGCGCCAGCAGCCAAGAGGACAGGGGGGATACGCAGTATTTT.